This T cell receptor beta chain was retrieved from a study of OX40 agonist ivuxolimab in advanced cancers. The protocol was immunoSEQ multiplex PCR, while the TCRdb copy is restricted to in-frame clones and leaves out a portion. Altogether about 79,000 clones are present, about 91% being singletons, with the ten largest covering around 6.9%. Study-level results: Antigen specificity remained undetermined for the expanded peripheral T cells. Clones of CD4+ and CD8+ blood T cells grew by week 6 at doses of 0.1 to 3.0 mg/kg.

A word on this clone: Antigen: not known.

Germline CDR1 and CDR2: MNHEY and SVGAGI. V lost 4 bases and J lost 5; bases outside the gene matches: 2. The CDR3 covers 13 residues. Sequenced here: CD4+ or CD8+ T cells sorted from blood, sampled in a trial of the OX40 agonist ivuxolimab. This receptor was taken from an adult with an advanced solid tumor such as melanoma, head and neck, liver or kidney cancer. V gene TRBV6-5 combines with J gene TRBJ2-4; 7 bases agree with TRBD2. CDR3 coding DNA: TGTGCCAGCAGTTCCGGGAGGCAAAACATTCAGTACTTC. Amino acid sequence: CASSSGRQNIQYF.